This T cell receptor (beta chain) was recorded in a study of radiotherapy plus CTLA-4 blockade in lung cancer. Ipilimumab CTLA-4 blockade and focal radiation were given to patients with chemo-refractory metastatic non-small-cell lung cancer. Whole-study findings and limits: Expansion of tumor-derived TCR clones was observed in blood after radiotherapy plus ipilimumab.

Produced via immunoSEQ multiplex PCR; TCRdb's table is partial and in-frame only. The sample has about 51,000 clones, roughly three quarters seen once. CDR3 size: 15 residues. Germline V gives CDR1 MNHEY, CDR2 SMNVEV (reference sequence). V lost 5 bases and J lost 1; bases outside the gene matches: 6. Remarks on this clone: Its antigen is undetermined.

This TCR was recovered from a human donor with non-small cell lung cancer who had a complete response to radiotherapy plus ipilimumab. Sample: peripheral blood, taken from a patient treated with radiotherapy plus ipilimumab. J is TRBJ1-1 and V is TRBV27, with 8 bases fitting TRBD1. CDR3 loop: CASSKWDRTNTEAFF. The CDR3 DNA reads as TGTGCCAGCAGTAAATGGGACAGGACGAACACTGAAGCTTTCTTT.